This entry describes one T cell receptor (beta chain). This may arise from a read error, as a much more abundant clone is one base away. This sample is drawn from a study of lung T cells in sarcoidosis with Löfgren's syndrome. The CDR3 has 14 amino acids. The germline V gene has CDR1 MNHNS and CDR2 SASEGT. After removal of 4 bases from V and 7 bases from J, the junction contained 6 bases not matched to a gene. TCRdb reprocessed the reads via MiXCR and lists one record per CDR3 protein. Of about 9,400 distinct CDR3 sequences detected, just under 20% appear once; the ten largest clones hold about 7%. J is TRBJ2-3 and V is TRBV6-1; 9 bases line up with TRBD2. The TCR comes from a human donor with sarcoidosis (Löfgren's syndrome or another form), or a control subject (not recorded which). Sequenced: CD4+ T cells from bronchoalveolar lavage. The CDR3, as DNA: TGTGCCAGCAGTGCCGGACTAGCGTCAAATACGCAGTATTTT. Encoded protein: CASSAGLASNTQYF.